Following are 16 T cell receptor beta chains from one sample sequenced in a study of blood T cell repertoires in COVID-19. Clones were sequenced by immunoSEQ multiplex PCR, and TCRdb holds only the in-frame ones, with some missing. The repertoire consists of fewer than 75,000 clones, with approximately 87% occurring once and the leading ten covering roughly 8.5%. Source material: peripheral blood. The receptor set was obtained from a man aged 50 to 59 with active COVID-19.

The rearrangement links TRBV5-4 to TRBJ1-1; the D gene is possibly TRBD1 (5 bases). The germline V and J ends were trimmed by 5 bases and 2 bases, with 16 bases remaining between them. The CDR3 length is 15 residues. CDR1 SGHNT and CDR2 YYREEE come from the germline V gene (reference sequence). CDR3 nucleotides: TGTGCCAGCAGATACATTAGCCAGGGAAACACTGAAGCTTTCTTT. It specifies CASRYISQGNTEAFF.

The rearrangement uses TRBV3-1 (or the pseudogene TRBV3-2) and TRBJ1-6; tentatively, D is TRBD1 (6 bases). The CDR3 has 15 residues. V lost 3 bases and J 14 bases, leaving 20 bases between the germline ends. Germline V gene data show CDR1 as LGHDT and CDR2 as YNNKEL (reference sequence). CDR3 amino acids: CASSQTTGIFLALHF. The CDR3 nucleotides read TGTGCCAGCAGCCAGACGACAGGAATATTTTTGGCCCTCCACTTT.

In its sample, this clone was seen a few times. The chain recombines TRBV7-6 with TRBJ2-1, with TRBD2 matching 8 bases. After removal of 2 bases from V and 0 bases from J, the junction contained 6 bases not matched to a gene. The CDR3 runs 17 residues. Germline lookup yields CDR1 SGHVS and CDR2 FNYEAQ. CDR3: CASSLSHGGASYNEQFF. The CDR3 DNA reads as TGTGCCAGCAGCTTATCCCACGGGGGGGCCTCCTACAATGAGCAGTTCTTC.

The V call is TRBV9, the J call TRBJ2-3, with 9 bases matching TRBD1. Trimming took 4 bases from V and 4 from J; bases not matched to a gene: 7. The CDR3 is made up of 15 amino acids. CDR1 and CDR2 from the germline V gene are SGDLS and YYNGEE. The chain's CDR3 is CASSPGTGISDTQYF. CDR3 DNA: TGTGCCAGCAGCCCCGGGACAGGGATTTCAGATACGCAGTATTTT.

This clone was observed a handful of times. The rearrangement uses TRBV18 and TRBJ2-2, with D uncertain. Germline V gene lookup returns CDR1 KGHSH and CDR2 LQKENI. Trimming took 2 bases from V and 0 from J, leaving 7 bases between them. The CDR3 is 15 residues long. The CDR3 here is CASSPSGPNTGELFF. CDR3 in DNA: TGTGCCAGCTCACCATCGGGTCCGAACACCGGGGAGCTGTTTTTT.

CDR3 in DNA: TGTGCCAGCAGCGACAGGGGGCGAGACACCGGGGAGCTGTTTTTT. As protein: CASSDRGRDTGELFF. The rearrangement joins TRBV9 to TRBJ2-2; 9 bases are a match to TRBD1. V shed 3 bases, J shed 3 bases, and the junction held 3 bases outside the gene matches. Germline V lookup: CDR1 SGDLS, CDR2 YYNGEE. There are 15 residues in the CDR3.

This clone has only one observation. V usage is TRBV4-1 and J usage is TRBJ2-7; 11 bases fit TRBD2. The CDR3 is made up of 18 amino acids. Trimming removed 4 bases from V and 6 bases from J; junction bases left unmatched: 17. Looked up from germline, CDR1 is MGHRA and CDR2 is YSYEKL. The CDR3 reads CASSRVTRTSGYNGEQYF. The CDR3 DNA reads as TGCGCCAGCAGCCGAGTAACCCGGACTAGCGGGTACAACGGCGAGCAGTACTTC.

V and J are TRBV14 and TRBJ2-3; TRBD2 agrees at 9 bases. V shed 5 bases, J shed 2 bases, and the junction held 14 bases outside the gene matches. In germline, CDR1 is SGHDN, CDR2 FVKESK. This CDR3 is 18 amino acids long. CDR3 loop: CASSSRGLAYLDTDTQYF. In DNA form, the CDR3 reads TGTGCCAGCAGCTCTCGGGGACTAGCTTACCTAGACACAGATACGCAGTATTTT.

The chain has TRBV9 and TRBJ1-1, with 8 bases identical to TRBD1. Germline V gene data show CDR1 as SGDLS and CDR2 as YYNGEE. The CDR3 length is 14 residues. J lost 8 bases, V lost 6 bases, and 12 bases had no gene match. The CDR3 reads CASTCTPGGGEAFF. Here the CDR3 DNA reads TGTGCCAGCACCTGTACCCCAGGGGGCGGGGAAGCTTTCTTT.

The chain links TRBV27 to TRBJ2-5, with D possibly matching TRBD1 (6 bases). Trimming shortened V by 4 bases and J by 1 base, and 10 bases separated the two germline ends. From germline, CDR1 is MNHEY and CDR2 SMNVEV (reference sequence). The CDR3 consists of 14 residues. The CDR3 is CASSSTGFQETQYF. CDR3 nucleotides: TGTGCCAGCAGTTCCACAGGGTTCCAAGAGACCCAGTACTTC.

V usage is TRBV7-2 and J usage is TRBJ2-7; D gene ambiguous. V was clipped by 2 bases and J by 3 bases, with 11 bases between them. Germline V gene data show CDR1 as SGHTA and CDR2 as FQGNSA. This CDR3 has 14 residues. CDR3: CASSLFSGIYEQYF. Written as DNA, the CDR3 is TGTGCCAGCAGCTTATTCAGTGGTATCTACGAGCAGTACTTC.

The CDR3 DNA follows: TGTGCCAGCAGGTCGGGAGTTTCAACTAATGAAAAACTGTTTTTT. This codes for CASRSGVSTNEKLFF. The genes are TRBV6-5 and TRBJ1-4; D is ambiguous. CDR3 length equals 15 residues. Germline V lookup: CDR1 MNHEY, CDR2 SVGAGI. Trimming removed 6 bases at V and 0 bases at J, with 11 bases between.

CDR3 coding DNA: TGTGCCAGCACCCCTTTTTTGACAGGGGGGAATGAGCAGTTCTTC. Its translation is CASTPFLTGGNEQFF. The V call is TRBV7-2, the J call TRBJ2-1; TRBD1 agrees at 9 bases. CDR1 and CDR2 from the germline V gene are SGHTA and FQGNSA. J lost 7 bases, V lost 7 bases, and 11 bases had no gene match. This CDR3 spans 15 amino acids.

This sequence joins TRBV3-1 (or the pseudogene TRBV3-2) and TRBJ2-2; TRBD1 might be the D (6 bases). This CDR3 has 16 amino acids. The germline V gene encodes CDR1 LGHDT and CDR2 YNNKEL (reference sequence). Trimming stripped 5 bases from V and 0 bases from J, with 13 bases between. The CDR3 protein is CASSRTVGTNTGELFF. The CDR3 nucleotides read TGTGCCAGCAGCAGGACAGTCGGGACGAACACCGGGGAGCTGTTTTTT.

V usage is TRBV7-2 and J usage is TRBJ1-6, with 10 bases fitting TRBD1. Germline loops: CDR1 SGHTA, CDR2 FQGNSA. The CDR3 is 14 amino acids. V shed 2 bases and J 9 bases; nucleotides not matched to a gene: 1. CDR3 DNA: TGTGCCAGCAGCTTACGGACAGGGGGTTCACCCCTCCACTTT. It yields the protein CASSLRTGGSPLHF.

The rearrangement uses TRBV6-5 and TRBJ1-2; no clear D. CDR1 is MNHEY, CDR2 SVGAGI, per germline. The CDR3 covers 12 residues. V gave up 9 bases and J gave up 0 bases, with 8 bases separating them. CDR3 in DNA: TGTGCCAGTCGCAGTTCTAACTATGGCTACACCTTC. It specifies CASRSSNYGYTF.